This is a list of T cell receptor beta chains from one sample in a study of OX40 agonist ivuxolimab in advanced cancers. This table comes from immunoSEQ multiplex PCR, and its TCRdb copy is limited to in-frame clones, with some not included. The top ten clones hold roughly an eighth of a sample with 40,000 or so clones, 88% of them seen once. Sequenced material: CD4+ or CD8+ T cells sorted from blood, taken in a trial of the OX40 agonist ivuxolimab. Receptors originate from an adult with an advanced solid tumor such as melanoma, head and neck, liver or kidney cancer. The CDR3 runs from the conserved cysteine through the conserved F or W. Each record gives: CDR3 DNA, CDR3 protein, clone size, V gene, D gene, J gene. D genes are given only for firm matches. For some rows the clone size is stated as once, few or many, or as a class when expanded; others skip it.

TGCGCCAGCAGCTTGGGCGGCGGTCGTAATGAAAAACTGTTTTTT	CASSLGGGRNEKLFF	NA	TRBV5-1	NA	TRBJ1-4
TGTGCCAGCAGTCCCAGGACGGACAGGGGTACCACCGGGGAGCTGTTTTTT	CASSPRTDRGTTGELFF	NA	TRBV27	TRBD1	TRBJ2-2
TGTGCCAGCAGTTACCTACAGGGACTATATGGCTACACCTTC	CASSYLQGLYGYTF	NA	TRBV6-5	NA	TRBJ1-2
TGTGCCAGCAGTGAATCTGGTTGGCTTTACAATGAGCAGTTCTTC	CASSESGWLYNEQFF	NA	TRBV6-1	NA	TRBJ2-1
TGCGCCAGCGGCCAAACAGACAATGAGCAGTTCTTC	CASGQTDNEQFF	NA	TRBV5-1	NA	TRBJ2-1
TGTGCCAGCAGCTTTAACTGGGGTCAGAACAATGAGCAGTTCTTC	CASSFNWGQNNEQFF	NA	TRBV13	NA	TRBJ2-1
TGTGCCAGCTCACCCAGCCCACAGTGGGAGGAAAATGAAAAACTGTTTTTT	CASSPSPQWEENEKLFF	NA	TRBV18	NA	TRBJ1-4
TGTGCCAGCAGTTACGGGGCCCTCTACGAGCAGTACTTC	CASSYGALYEQYF	NA	TRBV6-5	NA	TRBJ2-7
TGTGCCAGTAGTATTGGGATGGGACTAGAGACCCAGTACTTC	CASSIGMGLETQYF	NA	TRBV19	NA	TRBJ2-5
TGCGCCAGCTCCGGGACAGGGGGGGACGAGCAGTACTTC	CASSGTGGDEQYF	NA	TRBV5-1	TRBD1	TRBJ2-7
TGCAGCGCCACCATCTCAGGGGCGCGTGGCTATGGCTACACCTTC	CSATISGARGYGYTF	NA	TRBV29-1	NA	TRBJ1-2
TGTGCCTGGGGAGGTCATTGGCAGAGACAGTACGAGCAGTACTTC	CAWGGHWQRQYEQYF	NA	TRBV30	NA	TRBJ2-7
TGTGCCAGCAGTCCTCTAGCGCGATACAATGAGCAGTTCTTC	CASSPLARYNEQFF	NA	TRBV27	NA	TRBJ2-1
TGTGCCAGCAGTAAACTAGCGGGAGCTGCAGATACGCAGTATTTT	CASSKLAGAADTQYF	NA	TRBV6-6	TRBD2	TRBJ2-3
TGTGCCACCGGAGGGGGGAGTGGGACAGATACGCAGTATTTT	CATGGGSGTDTQYF	NA	TRBV15	NA	TRBJ2-3
TGTGCCAGTAGTAGCCCCGGGGCGGGGGTCTCCTACAATGAGCAGTTCTTC	CASSSPGAGVSYNEQFF	NA	TRBV19	TRBD2	TRBJ2-1
TGTGCCAGCAGTTACTCCGGCGGTGCTAACTATGGCTACACCTTC	CASSYSGGANYGYTF	NA	TRBV6-5	NA	TRBJ1-2
TGTGCCAGCAGCCTGGAGGGGACTGAGCAGTTCTTC	CASSLEGTEQFF	NA	TRBV9	NA	TRBJ2-1
TGTGCCAGCAGCTTCGGGACAGGGATGGACGAGCAGTACTTC	CASSFGTGMDEQYF	NA	TRBV11-2	TRBD1	TRBJ2-7
TGTGCCAGCAGTTCGCCGCCTGATCCTACGACTGAAGCTTTCTTT	CASSSPPDPTTEAFF	NA	TRBV28	NA	TRBJ1-1
TGTGCCAGCGGGGGACAGGTCACTGAAGCTTTCTTT	CASGGQVTEAFF	NA	TRBV11-1	TRBD1	TRBJ1-1
TGTGCCAGCAGCTCCGGGACAGGGTGGCTGGGGCAGTACTTC	CASSSGTGWLGQYF	NA	TRBV5-6	TRBD1	TRBJ2-7
TGTGCCAGCAGCTTGGGTCAGGGTTATTTTCAGCCCCAGCATTTT	CASSLGQGYFQPQHF	NA	TRBV5-4	NA	TRBJ1-5
TGTGCCAGCTCACCCCTTTACGGAGAATCGACTGAAGCTTTCTTT	CASSPLYGESTEAFF	NA	TRBV18	NA	TRBJ1-1
TGTGCCAGCAGTTTTTCCGGGACAGGGGGCGAGGGTGAAGCTTTCTTT	CASSFSGTGGEGEAFF	NA	TRBV27	TRBD1	TRBJ1-1
TGTGCCAGCAGCTTAGATCGGTGGGGGGATTCACCCCTCCACTTT	CASSLDRWGDSPLHF	NA	TRBV7-5	NA	TRBJ1-6
TGCGCCAGCAGTGAGAGGGAGCCCTGGACTGAAGCTTTCTTT	CASSEREPWTEAFF	once	TRBV10-1	NA	TRBJ1-1
TGCGCCAGCAGGGACAGGGCGAACACTGAAGCTTTCTTT	CASRDRANTEAFF	NA	TRBV10-2	TRBD1	TRBJ1-1
TGCGCCAGCAGCGATTTACCGGACAGGGGAAAATCCGGGGAGCTGTTTTTT	CASSDLPDRGKSGELFF	NA	TRBV5-1	TRBD1	TRBJ2-2